The rows below give T cell receptor delta chains drawn from one sample of a study of Vδ1+ human thymocytes. TCRdb reanalyzed the multiplex PCR reads using CATT. The sample records 45,000 to 60,000 delta-chain clones, less than 20% being singletons. Sequenced sample: Vdelta1+ gamma-delta thymocytes from the thymus. The origin of the receptors is a boy less than two years old who had congenital heart surgery. The CDR3 runs from the conserved cysteine through the conserved F or W. Each record gives: D gene, V gene, J gene, clone size, CDR3 DNA, CDR3 protein. D genes are given only for firm matches. Not all rows give a size; the values are once, few, many and, for expanded clones, a class.

TRDD3	TRDV1	TRDJ1	.	TGTGCTCTTGGGGACCCCCCTACCTCGCGGTGGGGGATACGCACCGATAAACTCATCTTT	CALGDPPTSRWGIRTDKLIF
.	TRDV1	TRDJ1	.	TGTGCCCTTGGGGATATCATTTCCTACGCTGTGCCAAACACCGATAAACTCATCTTT	CALGDIISYAVPNTDKLIF
TRDD3	TRDV1	TRDJ1	few	TGTGCTCTTGGGGAAATAACGGGATTTACTGGGGACCCCTCGGAGAATCCCGATAAACTCATCTTT	CALGEITGFTGDPSENPDKLIF
TRDD3	TRDV1	TRDJ1	few	TGTGCTCTTGGGGAACGAACGCCCCTGGGGGTATGCACCGATAAACTCATCTTT	CALGERTPLGVCTDKLIF
TRDD3	TRDV2	TRDJ1	.	TGTGCCTGTGCGATACTGGGGGACGATAAACTCATCTTT	CACAILGDDKLIF
TRDD3	TRDV1	TRDJ1	.	TGTGCTCTTGGGGAACTCCCTACAATACTGGGGGATGTGCGGTACACCGATAAACTCATCTTT	CALGELPTILGDVRYTDKLIF
.	TRDV1	TRDJ1	few	TGTGCTCTTGGTCCTAACTCCGCCAACAGGGGCAGAGATAAACTCATCTTT	CALGPNSANRGRDKLIF
.	TRDV1	TRDJ1	.	TGTGCTCTTGGGGAACTTAGTCCAAACACCGATAAACTCATCTTT	CALGELSPNTDKLIF
TRDD3	TRDV2	TRDJ1	.	TGTGCCTGTGACACCATCCTGGGTGGTACTGGGGGATACGAGGACACCGATAAACTCATCTTT	CACDTILGGTGGYEDTDKLIF
TRDD3	TRDV1	TRDJ1	.	TGTGCTCTTGGGAAGGGGCCCGGGGGATACACCGATAAACTCATCTTT	CALGKGPGGYTDKLIF
TRDD3	TRDV1	TRDJ1	few	TGTGCTCTTGGGGAACTAGACTACTTGGGGGACTCATACACCGATAAACTCATCTTT	CALGELDYLGDSYTDKLIF
.	TRDV1	TRDJ1	few	TGTGCTCTTGGGGAGCCCCTCCCCAACAAAACCGATAAACTCATCTTT	CALGEPLPNKTDKLIF
TRDD3	TRDV1	TRDJ1	few	TGTGCTCTTGGGGAAGGGATACGGATATGGGGGATACGTGCCGATAAACTCATCTTT	CALGEGIRIWGIRADKLIF
TRDD3	TRDV1	TRDJ1	.	TGTGCTCTTGGGGAACTTCTACGTAGCTGGGGGATTAGCAAACTCATCTTT	CALGELLRSWGISKLIF
TRDD3	TRDV1	TRDJ1	few	TGTGCTCTTGGGGAACGCTGGGGGATGAGAACCGATAAACTCATCTTT	CALGERWGMRTDKLIF
TRDD2	TRDV1	TRDJ1	.	TGTGCTCTTGGGGACCATCTTCCTATGGCACACACCGATAAACTCATCTTT	CALGDHLPMAHTDKLIF
.	TRDV1	TRDJ1	.	TGTGCTCTTGGGCCCTCGCCCCTCATCATGGGGATGGGACCCACCGATAAACTCATCTTT	CALGPSPLIMGMGPTDKLIF
TRDD3	TRDV1	TRDJ1	few	TGTGCTCTTGGGGACCCCTCTCATTACTGGGGGATACTCGGTCGGTACACCGATAAACTCATCTTT	CALGDPSHYWGILGRYTDKLIF
TRDD3	TRDV1	TRDJ1	few	TGTGCTCTTGGGGACAAGGCCTTCACACCCAAGGGGTGGGGGATACACACCGATAAACTCATCTTT	CALGDKAFTPKGWGIHTDKLIF
TRDD3	TRDV1	TRDJ1	few	TGTGCTCTTTGCTGGGGGATACGCGAAGATAAACTCATCTTT	CALCWGIREDKLIF
TRDD3	TRDV1	TRDJ1	few	TGTGCTCTTGGGGAACTAGTCAACTGGGGGATCCCCGATAAACTCATCTTT	CALGELVNWGIPDKLIF
.	TRDV1	TRDJ1	.	TGTGCTCTTGGGGAACTAGGTCCCGCAACCTTCCCCCGCGGCGGGGATTTTGTAGGGACCGATAAACTCATCTTT	CALGELGPATFPRGGDFVGTDKLIF